The clone carrying this T cell receptor (beta chain) was recorded once. The antigen is undetermined. The sample belongs to a study of shared clonotypes between healthy human individuals. General study points: Clonotype sharing across a few donors was observed for 4% to 6.5% of naive CD4 clonotypes. It was the non-shared clonotypes that had lower generation probabilities than clonotypes shared by all four donors. Specimens sampled were limited to blood, with tissue repertoires likely differing.

The germline V gene has CDR1 SGHNT and CDR2 YYREEE (reference sequence). V was shortened by 0 bases and J by 5 bases, with 8 bases between the two germline ends. The CDR3 is 14 amino acids. Using immunoSEQ multiplex PCR, the repertoire was profiled, and TCRdb retains in-frame clones only, with some absent. The repertoire holds roughly 1.4 million clones, with approximately 98.5% as singletons. Splitting of CD4+ cells produced CD45RA+ naive and CD45RA-negative memory subsets. Sequencing input: naive CD4+ T cells sorted from blood. Stated subset: CD45RA+ positively selected. This rearrangement joins TRBV5-4 to TRBJ2-2; D is ambiguous. The TCR comes from a man aged 30-40 years in good health. CDR3 sequence: CASSLGQLTGELFF. The CDR3 nucleotides read TGTGCCAGCAGCTTGGGACAATTGACCGGGGAGCTGTTTTTT.